The 16 T cell receptor beta chains below come from one sample, sequenced in a study of shared clonotypes between healthy human individuals. This table comes from immunoSEQ multiplex PCR, and its TCRdb copy is limited to in-frame clones, with some not included. The sample carries 2.3 million or so clones, roughly 93% recorded once. The sample taken for sequencing was naive CD4+ T cells from PBMCs. Subset reported: CD45RA+ positively selected. The receptors were gathered from a man younger than 30 in good health. Some clones in this sample may be carry-over from other donors' samples.

This clone has just a few counts. CDR3 sequence reads: CASSYSEAQETQYF. The DNA of the CDR3 is TGTGCCAGCAGTTACTCTGAGGCGCAAGAGACCCAGTACTTC. V usage is TRBV6-5 and J usage is TRBJ2-5; D unresolved. Deletions cut 0 bases from V and 2 bases from J, with 7 bases between. CDR1 and CDR2 from the germline V gene are MNHEY and SVGAGI. The CDR3 is 14 residues long.

About this clone: Other DNA sequences within the sample encode an identical CDR3. J is TRBJ2-7 and V is TRBV5-1; the D is unclear. In germline, CDR1 is SGHRS, CDR2 YFSETQ. The CDR3 covers 13 residues. Trimming took 0 bases from V and 3 from J, leaving 7 bases between them. The CDR3 nucleotides read TGCGCCAGCAGCTTGGGGTCGGGCTACGAGCAGTACTTC. Protein product: CASSLGSGYEQYF. Drawing the rest from reference TRBV5-1 and TRBJ2-7, the complete variable domain is KAGVTQTPRYLIKTRGQQVTLSCSPISGHRSVSWYQQTPGQGLQFLFEYFSETQRNKGNFPGRFSGRQFSNSRSEMNVSTLELGDSALYLCASSLGSGYEQYFGPGTRLTVT.

The V and J genes are TRBV14 and TRBJ2-7, with D perhaps TRBD2 (5 bases). Trimming removed 1 base from V and 3 bases from J, with 10 bases in between. CDR1 SGHDN and CDR2 FVKESK come from the germline V gene. The CDR3 covers 14 residues. CDR3: CASSQVRENYEQYF. CDR3 in DNA: TGTGCCAGCAGCCAAGTTAGGGAGAACTACGAGCAGTACTTC. Combining the CDR3 with reference TRBV14 and TRBJ2-7 gives the whole variable domain EAGVTQFPSHSVIEKGQTVTLRCDPISGHDNLYWYRRVMGKEIKFLLHFVKESKQDESGMPNNRFLAERTGGTYSTLKVQPAELEDSGVYFCASSQVRENYEQYFGPGTRLTVT.

The V and J genes are TRBV7-2 and TRBJ2-5; weak D call: TRBD1 (7 bases). The V gene's germline CDR1 is SGHTA and CDR2 FQGNSA. Trimming removed 8 bases at V and 5 bases at J, with 18 bases between. The CDR3 length is 14 residues. The CDR3 region has the DNA TGTGCCAGCGCCCGGGCCTCAGGGGGGGAGACCCAGTACTTC. This sequence encodes CASARASGGETQYF.

CDR3 DNA sequence: TGTGCCAGCAGTTTGACAGGGGGCGCTAGGGGCTACACCTTC. The encoded protein is CASSLTGGARGYTF. The rearrangement joins TRBV28 to TRBJ1-2, with TRBD1 identical over 10 bases. The V gene's germline CDR1 is MDHEN and CDR2 SYDVKM. J lost 8 bases, V lost 3 bases, and 6 bases had no gene match. CDR3 length equals 14 residues.

The gene calls are TRBV7-6 and TRBJ1-1; TRBD1 agrees at 8 bases. After removal of 5 bases from V and 1 base from J, the junction contained 9 bases not matched to a gene. The germline V gene has CDR1 SGHVS and CDR2 FNYEAQ. CDR3 length: 16 amino acids. The CDR3: CASSASMTGANTEAFF. The DNA for the CDR3 is TGTGCCAGCAGCGCCAGCATGACAGGGGCGAACACTGAAGCTTTCTTT.

The V and J genes are TRBV5-1 and TRBJ2-7, with 7 bases that match TRBD1. Trimming at V came to 3 bases and at J to 5 bases, leaving 5 bases not matched to a gene. The CDR3 has 13 amino acids. Germline CDR1 is SGHRS and CDR2 is YFSETQ. This CDR3 reads CASSSTGSDEQYF. The DNA of the CDR3 is TGCGCCAGCAGCTCGACAGGGTCTGACGAGCAGTACTTC.

This clone was observed a single time. The V gene is TRBV5-4, the J gene TRBJ2-5; D is ambiguous. This CDR3 contains 12 residues. V was pared by 5 bases and J by 3 bases, with 8 bases between. The germline V gene has CDR1 SGHNT and CDR2 YYREEE (reference sequence). This CDR3 reads CASSDGKETQYF. DNA for the CDR3: TGTGCCAGCAGTGATGGAAAAGAGACCCAGTACTTC.

Note on this clone: The junction departs from the called germline gene at one end, perhaps through a read error. The V call is TRBV6-5, the J call TRBJ1-5; maybe TRBD1 (5 bases). CDR3 length: 14 residues. CDR1 is MNHEY, CDR2 SVGAGI, per germline. Written as DNA, the CDR3 is TGTGCCAGCCGGGGGGGATATAGCAATCAGCCCCGGCATTTT. It is translated as CASRGGYSNQPRHF.

The rearrangement uses TRBV14 and TRBJ2-1, with TRBD2 matching 12 bases. V was clipped by 0 bases and J by 4 bases; unmatched bases: 7. This CDR3 spans 18 amino acids. Germline V gives CDR1 SGHDN, CDR2 FVKESK. This CDR3 is CASSQDWLAGGLYNEQFF. DNA for the CDR3: TGTGCCAGCAGCCAAGATTGGCTAGCGGGAGGGCTTTACAATGAGCAGTTCTTC. The variable domain in full, with the rest retrieved from reference TRBV14 and TRBJ2-1, is EAGVTQFPSHSVIEKGQTVTLRCDPISGHDNLYWYRRVMGKEIKFLLHFVKESKQDESGMPNNRFLAERTGGTYSTLKVQPAELEDSGVYFCASSQDWLAGGLYNEQFFGPGTRLTVL.

The CDR3 sequence is CASSVVHEQYF. The CDR3 DNA follows: TGTGCCAGCAGTGTAGTCCACGAGCAGTACTTC. The chain carries TRBV2 and TRBJ2-7; D not certain. V lost 4 bases to trimming and J lost 5 bases, with 6 bases between them. The CDR3 runs to 11 residues. Germline V gene lookup returns CDR1 SNHLY and CDR2 FYNNEI.

V and J are TRBV9 and TRBJ2-7; D unresolved. Trimming took 0 bases from V and 2 from J, leaving 12 bases between them. Germline assignment: CDR1 SGDLS and CDR2 YYNGEE. The CDR3 is made up of 15 amino acids. CDR3 loop: CASSVANSAAYEQYF. Here the CDR3 DNA reads TGTGCCAGCAGCGTAGCTAACAGTGCTGCCTACGAGCAGTACTTC.

The chain has TRBV2 and TRBJ1-2, with D possibly TRBD1 on 5 matching bases. Trimming left V 6 bases short and J 4 bases short, with 9 bases between. From germline, CDR1 is SNHLY and CDR2 FYNNEI. CDR3 size: 12 residues. The CDR3 protein is CASRGDGYGYTF. CDR3 DNA: TGTGCCAGCAGGGGGGACGGCTATGGCTACACCTTC. Combining the CDR3 with reference TRBV2 and TRBJ1-2 gives the whole variable domain EPEVTQTPSHQVTQMGQEVILRCVPISNHLYFYWYRQILGQKVEFLVSFYNNEISEKSEIFDDQFSVERPDGSNFTLKIRSTKLEDSAMYFCASRGDGYGYTFGSGTRLTVV.

The V and J genes are TRBV28 and TRBJ1-1, with D perhaps TRBD1 (5 bases). V was cut by 4 bases and J by 1 base, with 10 bases left in between. Germline loops: CDR1 MDHEN, CDR2 SYDVKM. This CDR3 has 14 residues. CDR3 region: CASSYTGRNTEAFF. The CDR3 DNA follows: TGTGCCAGCAGTTATACAGGCCGGAACACTGAAGCTTTCTTT.

The chain links TRBV19 to TRBJ1-2; D may be TRBD1 (6 bases). Trimming stripped 7 bases from V and 3 bases from J, with 15 bases between. In germline, CDR1 is LNHDA, CDR2 SQIVND (reference sequence). CDR3 size: 14 residues. This CDR3 is CASTQQGPHYGYTF. In DNA, the CDR3 is TGTGCCAGTACCCAGCAGGGGCCCCACTATGGCTACACCTTC.

The chain uses TRBV28 and TRBJ1-4; tentatively, D is TRBD1 (5 bases). Trimming shortened V by 7 bases and J by 8 bases, and 17 bases separated the two germline ends. The CDR3 covers 14 residues. Germline V CDR1 and CDR2: MDHEN, SYDVKM. The CDR3 protein is CASTPGIVEEKLFF. The CDR3 nucleotides read TGTGCCAGCACCCCAGGGATAGTGGAGGAAAAACTGTTTTTT. The variable domain in full, with the rest retrieved from reference TRBV28 and TRBJ1-4, is DVKVTQSSRYLVKRTGEKVFLECVQDMDHENMFWYRQDPGLGLRLIYFSYDVKMKEKGDIPEGYSVSREKKERFSLILESASTNQTSMYLCASTPGIVEEKLFFGSGTQLSVL.